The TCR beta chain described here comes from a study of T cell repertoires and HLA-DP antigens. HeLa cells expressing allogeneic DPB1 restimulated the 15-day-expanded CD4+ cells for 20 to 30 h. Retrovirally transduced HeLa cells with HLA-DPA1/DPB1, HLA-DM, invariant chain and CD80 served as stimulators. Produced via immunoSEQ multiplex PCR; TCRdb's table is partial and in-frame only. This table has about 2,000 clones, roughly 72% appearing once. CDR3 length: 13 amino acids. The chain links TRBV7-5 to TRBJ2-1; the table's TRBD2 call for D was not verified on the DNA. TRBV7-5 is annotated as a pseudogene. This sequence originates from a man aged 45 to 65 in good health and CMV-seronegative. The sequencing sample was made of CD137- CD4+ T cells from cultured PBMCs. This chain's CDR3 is CASSLRGANEQFF. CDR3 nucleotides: TGTGCCAGCAGCTTACGGGGGGCAAATGAGCAGTTCTTC.